These T cell receptor beta chains were read from a single sample in a study of response to subunit inactivated influenza vaccine. TCRdb passed the RT-PCR reads through MiXCR, listing each CDR3 protein once. The sample holds about 830,000 distinct CDR3 sequences; roughly 18% are singletons and the top ten take roughly 11%. Sequenced here: PBMCs from blood, sampled more than 4 days after vaccination. The origin of the receptors is a man over 45 who received an inactivated influenza vaccine. Both conserved end residues are part of each CDR3. The order of the fields is clone size, V gene, J gene, D gene, CDR3 DNA, CDR3 protein. The D gene is left open where the match is weak. Some rows have no size entry. The others give once, few or many, or a class for an expanded clone.

few	TRBV20-1	TRBJ2-5	-	TGCAGTGCTAGAGATCTACTACTCGGGAAGACCCAGTACTTC	CSARDLLLGKTQYF
few	TRBV27	TRBJ1-6	-	TGTGCCAGCAGTAGAGAGGGAAAGGGTAATAATTCACCCCTCCACTTT	CASSREGKGNNSPLHF
-	TRBV6-1	TRBJ2-6	-	TGTGCCAGCAGGGGCCGGGAGTTTGGCACTGGGGCCAACGTCCTGACTTTC	CASRGREFGTGANVLTF
-	TRBV4-3	TRBJ1-5	-	TGCGCCAGCAGCCAAGGATTGACAGCTAATAGCAATCAGCCCCAGCATTTT	CASSQGLTANSNQPQHF
-	TRBV2	TRBJ2-1	-	TGTGCCAGCAGTGGGGAGGATAATGAGCAGTTCTTC	CASSGEDNEQFF
-	TRBV28	TRBJ2-4	-	TGTGCCAGCAGTTTGCGTCTTCCCGGTGCCAAAAACATTCAGTACTTC	CASSLRLPGAKNIQYF
-	TRBV24-1	TRBJ2-3	-	TGTGCCACAAGTATAGACACAGGGCATACGCAGTATTTT	CATSIDTGHTQYF
-	TRBV7-8	TRBJ2-1	TRBD2	TGTGCCAGCAGCTTAGGAGCGACTAGCGGGAGGCGTGGTGAGCAGTTCTTC	CASSLGATSGRRGEQFF
-	TRBV15	TRBJ2-1	TRBD1	TGTGCCACCAGCAGAGCCGGGACAGCGACTTACAATGAGCAGTTCTTC	CATSRAGTATYNEQFF
many	TRBV24-1	TRBJ2-5	-	TGTGCCACCAGTGATTTTCTGTCGGGCAGCCAAGAGACCCAGTACTTC	CATSDFLSGSQETQYF
few	TRBV3-1	TRBJ1-1	-	TGTGCCAGCAGCCCCGGACAGCTACCGAACACTGAAGCTTTCTTT	CASSPGQLPNTEAFF
many	TRBV6-1	TRBJ2-7	TRBD1	TGTGCCAGCAGTATAACAGGGGACTACGAGCAGTACTTC	CASSITGDYEQYF